What follows describes a single T cell receptor beta chain. This clone was observed a handful of times. Its antigen is unknown. No base-level quality is on record; no much larger clone is a single base apart. The time point label corresponds to: about 28 days (+/-7) after the second vaccine dose. AZD1222 recipients given second doses at about 4 weeks or at about 12 weeks were pooled, since spike-specific TCR depth and breadth were not found to differ between the two schedules. Samples from vaccinated people were obtained from the UK trials COV001 and COV002, which included a single-blind randomized controlled phase 2/3 trial of AZD1222 (ChAdOx1 nCoV-19) in healthy adults. For TCRbeta chain sequencing, PBMC samples from trial participants were taken at day 0 and at day 28 after the second dose. Trimming at the junction amounts to 10 bases on V and 6 bases on J, and the germline ends lie 21 bases apart. From the germline V gene, CDR1 is MNHEY and CDR2 is SVGAGI. The CDR3 goes from the cysteine to the phenylalanine over 14 residues. Solely the CDR3 DNA is kept, with 42 bases framed from the first base.

The record originates from a study of T cell responses to AZD1222 COVID-19 vaccine (dated by TCRdb to the early 2020s). Notes on the research overall: TCR sequencing covered more than 230 trial participants: 200 to 220 given two doses of AZD1222 and approximately 25 given two doses of MenACWY control vaccine. Trial participants were enrolled into age subgroups of 18-55, 56-69 and 70-plus years, which contained about 150, 28 and 57 TCR-sequenced participants, respectively. General conclusions and limits of the study: Participants were mostly white British, with more females than males. The authors suggested clonal diversity may have been underestimated. Conclusions about previously exposed vaccinees were limited because only six AZD1222 recipients were SARS-CoV-2 seropositive at baseline. Because no day 14 peak-response samples were available, repertoires were characterized only after the peak T cell response. A significant rise in spike-specific TCR breadth and depth was observed after two AZD1222 doses relative to day 0 and relative to MenACWY recipients. The 56-69-year group was small, and its depth increase did not reach significance, likely because of low power. Reportedly, almost half of the unique spike-specific TCRs recognized epitopes lying outside the regions that are mutated in the B.1.351 and B.1.1.7 variants. Vaccine-associated CD4 TCRs spanned the whole spike protein, with dominant responses in regions 160-218 and 743-854.

The CDR3 regions of human TCRbeta chains were analyzed by immunosequencing. The study's processing was this. TCRs in the repertoires were compared against a reference library of SARS-CoV-2-specific TCRs that had been generated with the MIRA antigen-specificity platform. Breadth was defined as the fraction of unique TCRs that were SARS-CoV-2-associated. Depth was defined as the fraction of total T cells that were SARS-CoV-2-associated. Using the MIRA data, each spike-specific TCR was assigned both to the spike region to which the TCR was reactive and to a CD4 or CD8 class. Log10-transformed breadth and depth values were compared by one-way ANOVA with Sidak's multiple comparisons tests. Drawn from immuneACCESS, this table holds only the in-frame rearrangements with V and J called that TCRdb kept. Clones are partly lost; checked studies trace under half to an unresolved V gene and leave the rest unexplained. The V and J calls and the clone size are those of that table, but D and trimming were determined from the DNA. The sample has about 84,000 clones on record, approximately 85% of them singletons. The top ten constitute about 10% of the sample.

The sample in question was peripheral blood, obtained 28 days after the second AZD1222 dose. This receptor was identified in an adult who received the AZD1222 COVID-19 vaccine. The chain links TRBV6-5 with TRBJ1-1; confidence is insufficient to name the D gene. CDR3 protein: CATLAVRGGSEAFF. DNA sequence: TGTGCCACCCTCGCCGTTCGAGGAGGATCTGAAGCTTTCTTT.